A selection of T cell receptor beta chains follows, all from one sample in a study of Graves' ophthalmopathy and Graves' hyperthyroidism. TCRdb analysed the multiplex PCR reads with MiXCR anew, one entry per CDR3 protein. The table has fewer than 650,000 distinct CDR3 sequences, 22% seen once; the top ten hold roughly 6.9%. What was sequenced was peripheral blood. The receptor set was obtained from a young woman with stable Graves' hyperthyroidism. Some clones in this sample may be carry-over from other donors' samples. The CDR3 runs from the conserved cysteine through the conserved F or W. The order of the fields is clone size, V gene, D gene, J gene, CDR3 DNA, CDR3 protein. The D gene is left open where the match is weak. The size of a clone is reported for some rows only, either as once, few or many, or as a class for expanded clones.

abundance: many
v_gene: TRBV20-1
d_gene: -
j_gene: TRBJ1-1
CDR3nt: TGCAGTGCTAGTAGACAGGAGCTTCACACTGAAGCTTTCTTT
CDR3aa: CSASRQELHTEAFF

abundance: -
v_gene: TRBV7-9
d_gene: TRBD1
j_gene: TRBJ2-4
CDR3nt: TGTGCCAGCAGCCTGGGACAGGCGGCCAAAAACATTCAGTACTTC
CDR3aa: CASSLGQAAKNIQYF

abundance: many
v_gene: TRBV6-2/TRBV6-3
d_gene: -
j_gene: TRBJ2-3
CDR3nt: TGTGCCAGCAGTTATCAGGGGAACACAGATACGCAGTATTTT
CDR3aa: CASSYQGNTDTQYF

abundance: -
v_gene: TRBV19
d_gene: -
j_gene: TRBJ1-1
CDR3nt: TGTGCCAGTAGCCTTTTGCCAGGGGCCCTGAACACTGAAGCTTTCTTT
CDR3aa: CASSLLPGALNTEAFF

abundance: -
v_gene: TRBV7-9
d_gene: -
j_gene: TRBJ2-7
CDR3nt: TGTGCCAGCAGCCCCGGGACTTCACCCTACGAGCAGTACTTC
CDR3aa: CASSPGTSPYEQYF

abundance: -
v_gene: TRBV28
d_gene: TRBD1
j_gene: TRBJ1-6
CDR3nt: TGTGCCAGCAGTTTATATGGGACAGGGCCGAGCTCCTATAATTCACCCCTCCACTTT
CDR3aa: CASSLYGTGPSSYNSPLHF

abundance: many
v_gene: TRBV20-1
d_gene: -
j_gene: TRBJ1-1
CDR3nt: TGCAGTGGTAAAGGGTTCACTGAAGCTTTCTTT
CDR3aa: CSGKGFTEAFF

abundance: -
v_gene: TRBV24-1
d_gene: -
j_gene: TRBJ1-2
CDR3nt: TGTGCCACCAGTGTGCCCTCCTTATACTATGGCTACACCTTC
CDR3aa: CATSVPSLYYGYTF

abundance: many
v_gene: TRBV6-5
d_gene: -
j_gene: TRBJ1-5
CDR3nt: TGTGCCAGCAGTTACTCTCCGAAGGCCAATCAGCCCCAGCATTTT
CDR3aa: CASSYSPKANQPQHF

abundance: many
v_gene: TRBV7-9
d_gene: -
j_gene: TRBJ1-1
CDR3nt: TGTGCCAGCAGCTTAGGCCCCGGAAAGAACACTGAAGCTTTCTTT
CDR3aa: CASSLGPGKNTEAFF

abundance: -
v_gene: TRBV30
d_gene: -
j_gene: TRBJ1-1
CDR3nt: TGTGCCTGGAGCGGGGTTGGGGAGGTCTTCTTT
CDR3aa: CAWSGVGEVFF

abundance: once
v_gene: TRBV7-2
d_gene: -
j_gene: TRBJ1-2
CDR3nt: TGTGCCAGCAGCTTAGAGTTAGGTATCACTGGCTACACCTTC
CDR3aa: CASSLELGITGYTF

abundance: once
v_gene: TRBV12-3/TRBV12-4
d_gene: -
j_gene: TRBJ1-1
CDR3nt: TGTGCCAGCAGTCCCCTCCCAGTTGAAGCTTTCTTT
CDR3aa: CASSPLPVEAFF

abundance: many
v_gene: TRBV7-9
d_gene: -
j_gene: TRBJ2-2
CDR3nt: TGTGCCAGCAGCTCCAGCTTAGTTGTGGGGGAGCTGTTTTTT
CDR3aa: CASSSSLVVGELFF

abundance: many
v_gene: TRBV12-3/TRBV12-4
d_gene: -
j_gene: TRBJ1-1
CDR3nt: TGTGCCAGCAGGGGAGGGGCCGCAGCTTTCTTT
CDR3aa: CASRGGAAAFF

abundance: many
v_gene: TRBV27
d_gene: -
j_gene: TRBJ1-2
CDR3nt: TGTGCCAGCAGTTTATTAGTGAGGGGGAGGTCGGATGGCTACACCTTC
CDR3aa: CASSLLVRGRSDGYTF

abundance: -
v_gene: TRBV19
d_gene: -
j_gene: TRBJ2-7
CDR3nt: TGTGCCAGTAGTATCCCAGGGGCCTCCTACGAGCAGTACTTC
CDR3aa: CASSIPGASYEQYF

abundance: few
v_gene: TRBV24-1
d_gene: -
j_gene: TRBJ1-1
CDR3nt: TGTGCCACCAGTGACTCGGCCCAGAACACTGAAGCTTTCTTT
CDR3aa: CATSDSAQNTEAFF

abundance: few
v_gene: TRBV5-1
d_gene: -
j_gene: TRBJ2-5
CDR3nt: TGCGCCAGCAGCTTGGCCACTGGGAATGGGGAGACCCAGTACTTC
CDR3aa: CASSLATGNGETQYF

abundance: -
v_gene: TRBV6-1
d_gene: -
j_gene: TRBJ1-2
CDR3nt: TGTGCCAGCAGCCATGACTATGGCTACACCTTC
CDR3aa: CASSHDYGYTF

abundance: -
v_gene: TRBV20-1
d_gene: -
j_gene: TRBJ1-1
CDR3nt: TGCAGTGCTAGAGGCAACCAGGGGTTGGCGAACACTGAAGCTTTCTTT
CDR3aa: CSARGNQGLANTEAFF

abundance: many
v_gene: TRBV19
d_gene: -
j_gene: TRBJ1-1
CDR3nt: TGTGCCAGTACCCCCGGGGTTCACACTGAAGCTTTCTTT
CDR3aa: CASTPGVHTEAFF

abundance: many
v_gene: TRBV28
d_gene: -
j_gene: TRBJ2-5
CDR3nt: TGTGCCAGCAGCCCCGTCGGGACGTTATCCGGGGAGACCCAGTACTTC
CDR3aa: CASSPVGTLSGETQYF

abundance: many
v_gene: TRBV28
d_gene: -
j_gene: TRBJ1-5
CDR3nt: TGTGCCAGCCGGGGGGTCGGTCAGCCCCAGCATTTT
CDR3aa: CASRGVGQPQHF

abundance: many
v_gene: TRBV28
d_gene: TRBD1
j_gene: TRBJ1-1
CDR3nt: TGTGCCAGCAGTTTTCGCACTACCGGACAGGGGATACTTCGGAAGGACACTGAAGCTTTCTTT
CDR3aa: CASSFRTTGQGILRKDTEAFF

abundance: many
v_gene: TRBV12-3/TRBV12-4
d_gene: -
j_gene: TRBJ1-1
CDR3nt: TGTGCCAGCAGTTTTAATTCAGGTAACACTGAAGCTTTCTTT
CDR3aa: CASSFNSGNTEAFF

abundance: many
v_gene: TRBV6-2/TRBV6-3
d_gene: TRBD2
j_gene: TRBJ2-7
CDR3nt: TGTGCCAGCAGGACTAGCGGGGGGACCTACGAGCAGTACTTC
CDR3aa: CASRTSGGTYEQYF

abundance: many
v_gene: TRBV12-3/TRBV12-4
d_gene: -
j_gene: TRBJ1-2
CDR3nt: TGTGCCAGCAGTTTAATCTGGGGCAGGTCGGATGGCTACACCTTC
CDR3aa: CASSLIWGRSDGYTF

abundance: many
v_gene: TRBV28
d_gene: -
j_gene: TRBJ1-2
CDR3nt: TGTGCCAGCAGTCCCTTGGCGGGGGCAGTTAACTATGGCTACACCTTC
CDR3aa: CASSPLAGAVNYGYTF

abundance: -
v_gene: TRBV18
d_gene: -
j_gene: TRBJ1-1
CDR3nt: TGTGCCAGCTCACCACCGAGCTTAGGGGGGAACACTGAAGCTTTCTTT
CDR3aa: CASSPPSLGGNTEAFF

abundance: -
v_gene: TRBV6-1
d_gene: -
j_gene: TRBJ1-1
CDR3nt: TGTGCCACCGTAGTCACTGAAGCTTTCTTT
CDR3aa: CATVVTEAFF

abundance: many
v_gene: TRBV6-5
d_gene: -
j_gene: TRBJ1-6
CDR3nt: TGTGCCAGCAGTTACTCAGGGGACACGATGGGATATTCACCCCTCCACTTT
CDR3aa: CASSYSGDTMGYSPLHF

abundance: -
v_gene: TRBV6-1
d_gene: TRBD1
j_gene: TRBJ2-7
CDR3nt: TGTGCCAGCAGTGAGTTACAGGGGTCCCCCTACGAGCAGTACTTC
CDR3aa: CASSELQGSPYEQYF

abundance: many
v_gene: TRBV29-1
d_gene: -
j_gene: TRBJ2-5
CDR3nt: TGCAGCGTTGAAGAGGGGGCAGGGGAAGAGACCCAGTACTTC
CDR3aa: CSVEEGAGEETQYF

abundance: -
v_gene: TRBV6-1
d_gene: -
j_gene: TRBJ2-7
CDR3nt: TGTGCCAGCGGGACCGGGACTCTCGACGAGCAGTACTTC
CDR3aa: CASGTGTLDEQYF

abundance: many
v_gene: TRBV11-2
d_gene: -
j_gene: TRBJ1-2
CDR3nt: TGTGCCAGCAGCTTAGATTGGGGTCTGAACTATGGCTACACCTTC
CDR3aa: CASSLDWGLNYGYTF

abundance: many
v_gene: TRBV29-1
d_gene: -
j_gene: TRBJ2-7
CDR3nt: TGCAGCGTTGAAAGTCCTTCGGGAATCCTATCCTACGAGCAGTACTTC
CDR3aa: CSVESPSGILSYEQYF

abundance: many
v_gene: TRBV6-5
d_gene: -
j_gene: TRBJ1-1
CDR3nt: TGTGCCAGCAGTTACGAGTCATCTAACACTGAAGCTTTCTTT
CDR3aa: CASSYESSNTEAFF

abundance: many
v_gene: TRBV7-9
d_gene: TRBD2
j_gene: TRBJ2-7
CDR3nt: TGTGCCAGCAGCATGGGACTAGCGGGGTACTACGAGCAGTACTTC
CDR3aa: CASSMGLAGYYEQYF

abundance: few
v_gene: TRBV7-9
d_gene: TRBD1
j_gene: TRBJ1-2
CDR3nt: TGTGCCAGCAGCGGGACAGGGGGCTCTGGCTACACCTTC
CDR3aa: CASSGTGGSGYTF

abundance: many
v_gene: TRBV24-1
d_gene: -
j_gene: TRBJ1-1
CDR3nt: TGTGCCACCAGATCCACTGAAGCTTTCTTT
CDR3aa: CATRSTEAFF

abundance: many
v_gene: TRBV4-1
d_gene: -
j_gene: TRBJ1-1
CDR3nt: TGCGCCAGCAGCCAAGAAGGGGTTGGAGGCGACACTGAAGCTTTCTTT
CDR3aa: CASSQEGVGGDTEAFF

abundance: once
v_gene: TRBV6-1
d_gene: -
j_gene: TRBJ2-2
CDR3nt: TGTGCCAGCAGTGCCCCCCGGTTCACCGGGGAGCTGTTTTTT
CDR3aa: CASSAPRFTGELFF

abundance: few
v_gene: TRBV12-3/TRBV12-4
d_gene: TRBD1
j_gene: TRBJ2-3
CDR3nt: TGTGCCAGCAGTCGACAGGGTGTGGCTTTGGATACGCAGTATTTT
CDR3aa: CASSRQGVALDTQYF

abundance: many
v_gene: TRBV6-1
d_gene: -
j_gene: TRBJ2-7
CDR3nt: TGTGCCAGCAGTGAGGGCAGGGGGGTCGGTGAGCAGTACTTC
CDR3aa: CASSEGRGVGEQYF

abundance: -
v_gene: TRBV28
d_gene: -
j_gene: TRBJ1-5
CDR3nt: TGTGCCGCAGCTCCCGAGAGGGGCAATCAGCCCCAGCATTTT
CDR3aa: CAAAPERGNQPQHF

abundance: -
v_gene: TRBV5-1
d_gene: -
j_gene: TRBJ1-1
CDR3nt: TGCGCCAGCAGCCAGGGAGGGCTAAGGGGTACTGAAGCTTTCTTT
CDR3aa: CASSQGGLRGTEAFF

abundance: -
v_gene: TRBV19
d_gene: -
j_gene: TRBJ1-2
CDR3nt: TGTGCCAGTACGGACAGTGACTATGGCTACACCTTC
CDR3aa: CASTDSDYGYTF

abundance: -
v_gene: TRBV11-2
d_gene: -
j_gene: TRBJ1-2
CDR3nt: TGTGCCAGCAGCCCTGGACACGGAACCATCTATGGCTACACCTTC
CDR3aa: CASSPGHGTIYGYTF

abundance: many
v_gene: TRBV28
d_gene: -
j_gene: TRBJ2-7
CDR3nt: TGTGCCAGCAGGGCGGGGATGAGGAACGAGCAGTACTTC
CDR3aa: CASRAGMRNEQYF

abundance: -
v_gene: TRBV20-1
d_gene: -
j_gene: TRBJ2-7
CDR3nt: TGCAGTGCTAGAGATAGGAGGGGAAGCTACGAGCAGTACTTC
CDR3aa: CSARDRRGSYEQYF

abundance: many
v_gene: TRBV15
d_gene: -
j_gene: TRBJ2-7
CDR3nt: TGTGCCACCAGCAGAGATCCTGGGAATTACTACGAGCAGTACTTC
CDR3aa: CATSRDPGNYYEQYF

abundance: many
v_gene: TRBV7-6
d_gene: TRBD2
j_gene: TRBJ2-5
CDR3nt: TGTGCCAGCAGCTTAGCGGGGTTCCCGAGCGGGAGAGAGACCCAGTACTTC
CDR3aa: CASSLAGFPSGRETQYF

abundance: many
v_gene: TRBV10-3
d_gene: -
j_gene: TRBJ1-6
CDR3nt: TGTGCCAGCGGCCAAGGGGTCTATAATTCACCCCTCCACTTT
CDR3aa: CASGQGVYNSPLHF

abundance: -
v_gene: TRBV20-1
d_gene: TRBD1
j_gene: TRBJ1-2
CDR3nt: TGCAGTCTTACGGACAGGGGAAACTATGGCTACACCTTC
CDR3aa: CSLTDRGNYGYTF

abundance: -
v_gene: TRBV7-3
d_gene: TRBD2
j_gene: TRBJ2-5
CDR3nt: TGTGCCAGCAGCTATATAGCGGGTGGAAGAGAGACCCAGTACTTC
CDR3aa: CASSYIAGGRETQYF

abundance: -
v_gene: TRBV30
d_gene: -
j_gene: TRBJ1-3
CDR3nt: TGTGCCTGGAGTGTTGGGCAGATAGTAGGAAACACCATATATTTT
CDR3aa: CAWSVGQIVGNTIYF

abundance: many
v_gene: TRBV12-3/TRBV12-4
d_gene: TRBD1
j_gene: TRBJ1-5
CDR3nt: TGTGCCAGCAGTTTAGGGACAGGGAACGATCAGCCCCAGCATTTT
CDR3aa: CASSLGTGNDQPQHF

abundance: many
v_gene: TRBV6-2/TRBV6-3
d_gene: TRBD1
j_gene: TRBJ1-1
CDR3nt: TGTGCCAGCAGACAACAGGACAGGATGAACACTGAAGCTTTCTTT
CDR3aa: CASRQQDRMNTEAFF